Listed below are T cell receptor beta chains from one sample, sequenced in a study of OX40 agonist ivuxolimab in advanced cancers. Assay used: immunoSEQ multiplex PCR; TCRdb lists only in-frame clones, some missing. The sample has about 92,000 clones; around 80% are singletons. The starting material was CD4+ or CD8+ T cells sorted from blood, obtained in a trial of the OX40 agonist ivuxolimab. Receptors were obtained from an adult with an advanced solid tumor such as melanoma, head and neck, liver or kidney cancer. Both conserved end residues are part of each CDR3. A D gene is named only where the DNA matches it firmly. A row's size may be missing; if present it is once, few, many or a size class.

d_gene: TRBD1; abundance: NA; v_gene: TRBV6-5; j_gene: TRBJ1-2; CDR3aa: CASSLGQGASGYTF; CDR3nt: TGTGCCAGCAGTCTAGGACAGGGGGCGAGCGGCTACACCTTC
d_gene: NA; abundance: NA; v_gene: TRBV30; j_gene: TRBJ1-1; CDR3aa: CAWSGMEVRTEAFF; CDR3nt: TGTGCCTGGAGTGGAATGGAAGTACGCACTGAAGCTTTCTTT
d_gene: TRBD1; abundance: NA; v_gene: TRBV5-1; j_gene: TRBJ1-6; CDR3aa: CASSEQGAPNSPLHF; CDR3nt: TGCGCCAGCAGCGAGCAGGGGGCGCCTAATTCACCCCTCCACTTT
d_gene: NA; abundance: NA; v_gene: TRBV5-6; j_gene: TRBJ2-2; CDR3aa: CASSLPRGALSTGELFF; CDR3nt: TGTGCCAGCAGCTTGCCCAGGGGGGCCCTCTCCACCGGGGAGCTGTTTTTT
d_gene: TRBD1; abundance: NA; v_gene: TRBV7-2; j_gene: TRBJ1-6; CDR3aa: CASSSGTGNNSPLHF; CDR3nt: TGTGCCAGCAGCTCTGGGACAGGGAATAATTCACCCCTCCACTTT
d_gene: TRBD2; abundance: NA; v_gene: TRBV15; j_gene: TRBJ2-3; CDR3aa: CATSTHPGLAVTDTQYF; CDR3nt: TGTGCCACCAGCACCCACCCGGGACTAGCGGTCACAGATACGCAGTATTTT
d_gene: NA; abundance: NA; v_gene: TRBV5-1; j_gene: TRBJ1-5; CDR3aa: CASSLEAGPEQPQHF; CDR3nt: TGCGCCAGCAGCTTGGAAGCAGGGCCAGAACAGCCCCAGCATTTT
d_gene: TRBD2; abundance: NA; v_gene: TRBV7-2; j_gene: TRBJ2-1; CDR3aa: CASSTSGGGYNEQFF; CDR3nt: TGTGCCAGCAGCACAAGCGGGGGGGGCTACAATGAGCAGTTCTTC
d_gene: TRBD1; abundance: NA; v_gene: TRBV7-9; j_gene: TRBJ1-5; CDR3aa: CASSLGGGQPQHF; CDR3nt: TGTGCCAGCAGCCTAGGAGGGGGCCAGCCCCAGCATTTT
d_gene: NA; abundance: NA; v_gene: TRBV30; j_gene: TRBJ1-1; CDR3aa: CAWSRGHFEAFF; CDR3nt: TGTGCCTGGAGTAGAGGACACTTCGAAGCTTTCTTT
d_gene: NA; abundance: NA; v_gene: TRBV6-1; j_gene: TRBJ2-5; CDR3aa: CASSPGRETQYF; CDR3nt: TGTGCCAGCAGCCCCGGGCGAGAGACCCAGTACTTC
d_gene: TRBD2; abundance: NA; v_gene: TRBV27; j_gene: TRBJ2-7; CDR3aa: CASRNSGSRYEQYF; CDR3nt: TGTGCCAGCCGGAATAGCGGGAGTCGCTACGAGCAGTACTTC
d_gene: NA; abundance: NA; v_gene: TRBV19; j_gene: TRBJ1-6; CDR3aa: CASIGSYNSPLHF; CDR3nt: TGTGCCAGTATAGGCTCCTATAATTCACCCCTCCACTTT
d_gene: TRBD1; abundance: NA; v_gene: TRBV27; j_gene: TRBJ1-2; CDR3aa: CASRPGTGIYGYTF; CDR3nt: TGTGCCAGCAGACCAGGGACAGGTATCTATGGCTACACCTTC
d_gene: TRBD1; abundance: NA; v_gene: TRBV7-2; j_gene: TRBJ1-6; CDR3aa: CASSLRQGSSPLHF; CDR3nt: TGTGCCAGCAGCTTACGACAGGGGAGTTCACCCCTCCACTTT
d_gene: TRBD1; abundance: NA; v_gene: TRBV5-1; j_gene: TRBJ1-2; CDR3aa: CASSPGDRDYGYTF; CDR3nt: TGCGCCAGCAGCCCGGGGGACAGGGACTATGGCTACACCTTC
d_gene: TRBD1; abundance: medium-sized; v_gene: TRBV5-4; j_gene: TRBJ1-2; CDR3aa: CASSLRGLGSGYTF; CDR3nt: TGTGCCAGCAGCTTAAGGGGGCTGGGAAGTGGCTACACCTTC
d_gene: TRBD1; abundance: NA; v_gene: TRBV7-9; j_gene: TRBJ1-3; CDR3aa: CASSTRDRDGNTIYF; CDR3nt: TGTGCCAGCAGCACCCGGGACAGGGACGGAAACACCATATATTTT
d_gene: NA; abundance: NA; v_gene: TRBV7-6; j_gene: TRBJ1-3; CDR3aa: CASSLDASGNTIYF; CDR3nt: TGTGCCAGCAGCTTAGATGCATCTGGAAACACCATATATTTT
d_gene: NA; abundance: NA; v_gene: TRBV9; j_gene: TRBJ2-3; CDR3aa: CASSARGLRPSTDTQYF; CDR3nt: TGTGCCAGCAGCGCACGAGGACTGCGACCGAGCACAGATACGCAGTATTTT
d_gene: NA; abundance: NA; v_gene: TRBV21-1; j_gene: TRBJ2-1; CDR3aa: CAIMPFGGRYNEQFF; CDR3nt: TGTGCCATTATGCCGTTCGGGGGGCGATACAATGAGCAGTTCTTC
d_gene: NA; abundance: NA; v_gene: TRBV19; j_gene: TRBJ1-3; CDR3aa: CASTTSGASGNTIYF; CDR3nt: TGTGCCAGTACCACTTCAGGGGCCTCTGGAAACACCATATATTTT
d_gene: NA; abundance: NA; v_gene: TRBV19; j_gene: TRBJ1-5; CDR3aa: CASSIVGDQPQHF; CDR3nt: TGTGCCAGTAGTATAGTAGGGGATCAGCCCCAGCATTTT
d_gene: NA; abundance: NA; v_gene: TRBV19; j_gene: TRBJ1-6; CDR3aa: CASSTHTGRNSPLHF; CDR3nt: TGTGCCAGTAGTACCCACACAGGGAGGAATTCACCCCTCCACTTT
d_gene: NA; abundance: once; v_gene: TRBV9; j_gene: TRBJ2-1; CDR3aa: CASSVETDSYNEQFF; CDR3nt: TGTGCCAGCAGCGTCGAGACGGACTCCTACAATGAGCAGTTCTTC
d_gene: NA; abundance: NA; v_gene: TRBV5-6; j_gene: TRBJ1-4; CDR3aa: CASSSIQGSGNEKLFF; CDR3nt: TGTGCCAGCAGCTCTATCCAGGGTAGTGGAAATGAAAAACTGTTTTTT
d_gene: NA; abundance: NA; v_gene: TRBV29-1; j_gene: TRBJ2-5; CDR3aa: CSVSLFGGQETQYF; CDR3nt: TGCAGCGTTTCCCTATTTGGCGGACAAGAGACCCAGTACTTC
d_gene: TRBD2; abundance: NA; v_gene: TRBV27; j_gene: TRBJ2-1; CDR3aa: CASSPLALSSYNEQFF; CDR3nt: TGTGCCAGCAGCCCACTAGCGCTTAGCTCCTACAATGAGCAGTTCTTC
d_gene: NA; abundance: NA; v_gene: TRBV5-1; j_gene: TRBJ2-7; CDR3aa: CASSLIQGRGEQYF; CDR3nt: TGCGCCAGCAGCTTGATTCAGGGTCGGGGCGAGCAGTACTTC
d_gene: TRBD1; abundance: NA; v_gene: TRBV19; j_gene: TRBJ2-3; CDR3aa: CASSTDRTVADTQYF; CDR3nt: TGTGCCAGTAGTACGGACAGGACGGTTGCAGATACGCAGTATTTT
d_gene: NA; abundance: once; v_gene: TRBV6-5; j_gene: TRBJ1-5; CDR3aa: CASSSGTLGNQPQHF; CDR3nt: TGTGCCAGCAGTTCGGGGACCCTGGGCAATCAGCCCCAGCATTTT
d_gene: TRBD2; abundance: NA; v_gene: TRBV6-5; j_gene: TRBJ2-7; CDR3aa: CASSLGGDSYEQYF; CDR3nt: TGTGCCAGCAGTTTGGGGGGGGATTCCTACGAGCAGTACTTC
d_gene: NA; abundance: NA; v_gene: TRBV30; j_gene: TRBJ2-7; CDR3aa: CAWARVSYEQYF; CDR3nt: TGTGCCTGGGCACGAGTTTCCTACGAGCAGTACTTC
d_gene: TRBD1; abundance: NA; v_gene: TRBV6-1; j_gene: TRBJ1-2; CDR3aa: CASSARDRGFVGYGYTF; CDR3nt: TGTGCCAGCAGTGCCCGGGACAGGGGTTTTGTTGGCTATGGCTACACCTTC
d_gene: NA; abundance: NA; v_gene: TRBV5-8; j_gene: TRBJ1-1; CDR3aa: CASSLGTLNTEAFF; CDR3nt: TGTGCCAGCAGCTTGGGGACGTTGAACACTGAAGCTTTCTTT
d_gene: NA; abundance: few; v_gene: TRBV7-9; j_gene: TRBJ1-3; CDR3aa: CASSLTSSSGNTIYF; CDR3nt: TGTGCCAGCAGCTTGACATCCTCCTCTGGAAACACCATATATTTT